These 32 T cell receptor beta chains were all obtained from the same sample, sequenced in a study of human T cells and chemical hapten exposure. The time point is: pre-sensitization, week 0. Treatment given: therapeutic diphenylcyclopropenone sensitization with weekly scalp DPC. TCRdb ran MiXCR on the RACE reads and lists one entry per CDR3 protein. The data show 65,000 to 70,000 distinct CDR3 sequences, with roughly 11% seen just once and roughly 5% held by the top ten. Sequencing used whole blood, obtained in connection with sensitization to the hapten diphenylcyclopropenone (DPC). The origin of the receptors is a woman in her 50s with alopecia areata. Some clones in this sample may be carry-over from other donors' samples.

This clonotype appeared many times. CDR3 nucleotides: TGCAGCGTTGAAGTGAACTATGGCTACACCTTC. Its translation is CSVEVNYGYTF. The chain joins TRBV29-1 to TRBJ1-2; no clear D gene. V lost 1 base and J lost 2, with 2 bases in between. The germline V gene has CDR1 SQVTM and CDR2 ANQGSEA. The CDR3 consists of 11 residues.

This clonotype was counted at least ten times. The gene calls are TRBV10-2 and TRBJ2-1, with D perhaps matching TRBD2 (6 bases). Germline CDR1 and CDR2: WSHSY and SAAADI. The V gene lost 5 bases and the J gene lost 4 bases, with 12 bases spanning the gap. The CDR3 length is 14 residues. The CDR3 spells CASSTGTGYNEQFF. The CDR3 DNA is TGCGCCAGCAGTACGGGGACTGGTTACAATGAGCAGTTCTTC.

This clonotype came up many times. The rearrangement links TRBV28 to TRBJ2-3, with D possibly called TRBD1 or TRBD2 (6 bases each). V was trimmed by 0 bases and J by 1 base, leaving 8 bases between them. The germline CDR1 and CDR2 sequences are MDHEN and SYDVKM. This CDR3 contains 15 residues. CDR3 loop: CASSLWGGGTDTQYF. CDR3 nucleotides: TGTGCCAGCAGTTTATGGGGGGGCGGCACAGATACGCAGTATTTT.

The chain recombines TRBV18 with TRBJ2-7; D perhaps matches TRBD2 (6 bases). The CDR3 contains 14 residues. V shed 0 bases and J shed 6 bases, with 12 bases lying between them. The V gene's germline CDR1 is KGHSH and CDR2 LQKENI. The CDR3 loop is CASSPPWGVGEQYF. CDR3 DNA sequence: TGTGCCAGCTCACCACCGTGGGGGGTTGGCGAGCAGTACTTC.

This clonotype was seen a few times. The V and J genes are TRBV27 and TRBJ1-5; no clear D gene. The CDR3 contains 12 residues. V was cut by 5 bases and J by 3 bases, with 5 bases left in between. The V gene's germline CDR1 is MNHEY and CDR2 SMNVEV (reference sequence). The CDR3 sequence is CASSTFNQPQHF. The CDR3 nucleotides read TGTGCCAGCAGTACCTTCAATCAGCCCCAGCATTTT.

CDR3: CASRARGTSGFQETQYF. In nucleotides, the CDR3 is TGTGCCAGCAGAGCCCGAGGGACTAGCGGTTTTCAAGAGACCCAGTACTTC. This rearrangement joins TRBV12-3 or TRBV12-4 to TRBJ2-5; 11 nucleotides match TRBD2. The CDR3 sequence is 17 residues long. V shed 6 bases and J 2 bases; nucleotides not matched to a gene: 11.

This chain links TRBV11-3 with TRBJ2-2, with a weak D call TRBD1 (7 bases). Germline V lookup: CDR1 SGHNT, CDR2 YENEEA. CDR3 length: 15 residues. V lost 4 bases, J lost 4 bases, and 13 bases lay in between. The CDR3, as DNA: TGTGCCAGCAGCTCCGCCCAGGGGGGCACCGGGGAGCTGTTTTTT. It encodes CASSSAQGGTGELFF.

In this sample, this clonotype turned up many times. V usage is TRBV9 and J usage is TRBJ2-6; D not certain. CDR3 length: 12 residues. Per germline, CDR1 SGDLS and CDR2 YYNGEE. With 6 bases removed from V and 2 bases from J, the gap between germline ends came to 3 bases. The CDR3 sequence: CASKTGANVLTF. Here the CDR3 DNA reads TGTGCCAGCAAGACTGGGGCCAACGTCCTGACTTTC.

In this sample, this clonotype turned up many times. The gene calls are TRBV4-2 and TRBJ1-4; D may be TRBD1 (5 bases). With 0 bases removed from V and 3 bases from J, the gap between germline ends came to 11 bases. CDR3 length equals 16 residues. CDR1 and CDR2 (germline): LGHNA, YNFKEQ. CDR3 nucleotide sequence: TGTGCCAGCAGCCAAGAGCCGGGACCCGCTAATGAAAAACTGTTTTTT. It translates to CASSQEPGPANEKLFF.

In nucleotides, the CDR3 is TGTGCTAGTAGGCAGGAGATTGAAGCTTTCTTT. Protein: CASRQEIEAFF. The rearrangement links TRBV12-5 to TRBJ1-1; the D is unclear. There are 11 residues in the CDR3. Germline CDR1 and CDR2: LGHNT and FRNRAP. The ends were cut back, 8 bases at V and 7 bases at J, with 11 bases in the middle.

Many counts were recorded for this clonotype. The V gene is TRBV20-1, the J gene TRBJ1-6; TRBD1 matches 7 bases. The V segment lost 6 bases and the J segment 5 bases; nucleotides outside the gene matches: 10. Per germline, CDR1 DFQATT and CDR2 SNEGSKA (reference sequence). This CDR3 spans 15 amino acids. The CDR3 is CSAEPWDSDNSPLHF. The CDR3 coding sequence is TGCAGTGCAGAACCCTGGGACAGCGATAATTCACCCCTCCACTTT.

This clonotype showed up many times. This sequence joins TRBV4-2 and TRBJ1-2; unclear D gene. This CDR3 contains 12 residues. Germline CDR1 and CDR2: LGHNA and YNFKEQ. The V end lost 1 base, the J end lost 7 bases, and 7 bases lay between the germline ends. In DNA form, the CDR3 reads TGTGCCAGCAGCCAAGGAAGCGGTGGCTACACCTTC. Protein product: CASSQGSGGYTF.

The chain uses TRBV11-2 and TRBJ2-3; no clear D. Between the trimmed V and J ends, which lost 8 bases and 0 bases, there was a span of 15 bases. The CDR3 sequence is 15 residues long. Germline CDR1 SGHAT, CDR2 FQNNGV. The CDR3 nucleotides are TGTGCCAGCTCCCCCCCGGACGCTAGCACAGATACGCAGTATTTT. Protein: CASSPPDASTDTQYF.

This clonotype was counted between two and nine times. V is TRBV5-1 and J is TRBJ2-2; D remains ambiguous. The CDR3 runs to 12 residues. The germline gives CDR1 SGHRS, CDR2 YFSETQ. Trimming took off 5 bases at V and 8 bases at J, with 10 bases between the two ends. CDR3 sequence reads: CASSSGNGELFF. The CDR3 DNA reads as TGCGCCAGCAGTTCTGGGAATGGGGAGCTGTTTTTT.

This clonotype was detected many times. The CDR3 region has the DNA TGTGCCAGCTCACCATCGATTAGCGGGAGTGAGCAGTTCTTC. Its translation is CASSPSISGSEQFF. The genes are TRBV18 and TRBJ2-1; 9 nucleotides line up with TRBD2. The germline gives CDR1 KGHSH, CDR2 LQKENI. V lost 2 bases, J lost 9 bases, and 5 bases stayed unmatched. The CDR3 spans 14 residues.

This clonotype was picked up a small number of times. The chain has TRBV14 and TRBJ2-1, with D perhaps matching TRBD1 or TRBD2 (5 bases each). CDR1 and CDR2 (germline): SGHDN, FVKESK. The V gene lost 3 bases and the J gene lost 9 bases, with 21 bases spanning the gap. The CDR3 runs 16 residues. CDR3 sequence: CASSHLWTGQGGEQFF. CDR3 sequence (DNA): TGTGCCAGCAGCCATCTCTGGACTGGGCAGGGCGGTGAGCAGTTCTTC.

This clonotype came up many times. V is TRBV18 and J is TRBJ2-3; D possibly corresponds to TRBD1 (6 bases). The V and J ends lost 1 base and 5 bases respectively, with 13 bases between them. This CDR3 has 15 amino acids. Germline V CDR1 and CDR2: KGHSH, LQKENI. In DNA form, the CDR3 reads TGTGCCAGCTCACCACGAACAGGGAAAGTAGATACGCAGTATTTT. It codes for CASSPRTGKVDTQYF.

The rearrangement links TRBV5-1 to TRBJ1-2; the D is unclear. CDR1 and CDR2 from the germline V gene are SGHRS and YFSETQ. V lost 0 bases and J 10 bases, leaving 10 bases between the germline ends. The CDR3 has 12 residues. The CDR3 nucleotides are TGCGCCAGCAGCTTGGAAGGCCAGACCTACACCTTC. Translating it yields CASSLEGQTYTF.

This clonotype has a handful of counts. The chain links TRBV27 to TRBJ2-7, with 7 bases matching TRBD2. This CDR3 region has 15 residues. The trim removed 8 bases at V and 3 bases at J, leaving 13 bases unmatched. CDR1 is MNHEY, CDR2 SMNVEV, per germline (reference sequence). The CDR3 DNA sequence: TGTGCCAGCCGATCTCCGGGACTACCTAACTACGAGCAGTACTTC. It is translated as CASRSPGLPNYEQYF.

This clonotype was seen repeatedly, ten times or more. This chain links TRBV20-1 with TRBJ2-7; D may correspond to TRBD1 or TRBD2 (6 bases each). The germline V gene has CDR1 DFQATT and CDR2 SNEGSKA (reference sequence). Trimming removed 6 bases from V and 4 bases from J, with 16 bases in between. This CDR3 has 13 residues. CDR3 sequence (DNA): TGCAGTGCCTCGGGGCAGGGGAGGTACGAGCAGTACTTC. It translates to CSASGQGRYEQYF.

This clonotype was recorded many times. V usage is TRBV6-2 or TRBV6-3 and J usage is TRBJ2-5; perhaps D is TRBD1 or TRBD2 (5 bases each). Germline lookup yields CDR1 MNHEY and CDR2 SVGEGT. V was shortened by 6 bases and J by 5 bases, with 16 bases between the two germline ends. There are 14 residues in the CDR3. The CDR3: CASSSGTSVETQYF. In DNA form, the CDR3 reads TGTGCCAGCAGCTCCGGGACGAGCGTGGAGACCCAGTACTTC.

Worth noting for this clonotype: A single base separates this from a much larger clone, so it may be a read error. V usage is TRBV29-1 and J usage is TRBJ2-3, with TRBD2 as a possible D gene (6 bases). Germline V gene lookup returns CDR1 SQVTM and CDR2 ANQGSEA. The CDR3 spans 14 residues. CDR3 DNA: TGCAGCGTTGAACTGGAGGGCCACTCGAATACGCTGTATTTT. Its translation: CSVELEGHSNTLYF.

This clonotype was detected a few times. CDR3 in amino acids: CASSPRTGGEKLFF. The CDR3 DNA reads as TGTGCCAGCAGCCCCCGGACAGGGGGGGAAAAACTGTTTTTT. V is TRBV7-2 and J is TRBJ1-4; 10 bases are shared with TRBD1. The germline gives CDR1 SGHTA, CDR2 FQGNSA. V shed 5 bases, J shed 8 bases, and the junction held 5 bases outside the gene matches. The CDR3 has 14 residues.

This clonotype appeared many times. This sequence joins TRBV27 and TRBJ2-7; 7 bases agree with TRBD2. The V and J ends lost 8 bases and 5 bases, in that order; junction bases with no gene match: 12. The germline V gene encodes CDR1 MNHEY and CDR2 SMNVEV (reference sequence). This CDR3 is 14 amino acids long. In DNA, the CDR3 is TGTGCCAGCGGCTGGGGAGGGCCAGGCCACGAGCAGTACTTC. Amino acids: CASGWGGPGHEQYF.

This clonotype was picked up a small number of times. The chain recombines TRBV6-1 with TRBJ2-7; a possible D gene is TRBD2 (5 bases). The germline V gene has CDR1 MNHNS and CDR2 SASEGT. Trimming left V 0 bases short and J 1 base short, with 19 bases between. This CDR3 comprises 18 residues. The chain's CDR3 is CASSEATSWSGKSYEQYF. The CDR3 DNA is TGTGCCAGCAGTGAAGCCACTAGTTGGTCCGGGAAATCCTACGAGCAGTACTTC.

The chain couples TRBV18 to TRBJ1-2; a possible D gene is TRBD1 (5 bases). Trimming shortened V by 0 bases and J by 0 bases, and 11 bases separated the two germline ends. There are 16 residues in the CDR3. Germline-derived CDR1 and CDR2 are KGHSH and LQKENI. The CDR3 is CASSPPQGGSNYGYTF. The CDR3 region has the DNA TGTGCCAGCTCACCACCCCAGGGCGGCTCTAACTATGGCTACACCTTC.

This sequence joins TRBV12-5 and TRBJ2-1, with D unclear. Trimming pared 1 base from V and 9 bases from J, leaving 25 bases between. The germline V gene has CDR1 LGHNT and CDR2 FRNRAP. This CDR3 has 18 residues. Here the CDR3 reads CASGLASSGYKKAAEQFF. CDR3 sequence (DNA): TGTGCTAGTGGTTTGGCATCCTCCGGCTACAAAAAGGCTGCTGAGCAGTTCTTC.

This clonotype was recorded at least ten times. The rearrangement uses TRBV28 and TRBJ2-7; TRBD1 matches 10 bases. Per the germline V gene, CDR1 is MDHEN and CDR2 is SYDVKM. The CDR3 length is 16 residues. V lost 3 bases, J lost 4 bases, and 9 bases stayed unmatched. CDR3: CASSFPPGQGKYEQYF. The CDR3, as DNA: TGTGCCAGCAGTTTTCCGCCGGGACAGGGGAAATACGAGCAGTACTTC. The full variable domain, rest sourced from reference TRBV28 and TRBJ2-7, is DVKVTQSSRYLVKRTGEKVFLECVQDMDHENMFWYRQDPGLGLRLIYFSYDVKMKEKGDIPEGYSVSREKKERFSLILESASTNQTSMYLCASSFPPGQGKYEQYFGPGTRLTVT.

The chain uses TRBV29-1 and TRBJ1-1, with D hard to call. The length of the CDR3 is 14 residues. Looked up from germline, CDR1 is SQVTM and CDR2 is ANQGSEA. The V end lost 7 bases, the J end lost 4 bases, and 19 bases lay between the germline ends. The CDR3 region is CSGAHLQAVTEAFF. CDR3 bases: TGCAGCGGGGCTCATTTGCAGGCCGTCACTGAAGCTTTCTTT.

This clonotype occurred many times. The CDR3 spells CASSSDFYGYTF. The CDR3, as DNA: TGTGCCAGCAGCTCGGACTTTTATGGCTACACCTTC. The chain employs TRBV7-8 and TRBJ1-2, with D uncertain. CDR3 length equals 12 residues. Per the germline V gene, CDR1 is SGHVS and CDR2 is FQNEAQ. V shed 4 bases and J shed 5 bases, with 8 bases lying between them.

This clonotype was observed a single time. The chain employs TRBV7-3 and TRBJ1-1, with D perhaps matching TRBD1 (6 bases). The V gene's germline CDR1 is SGHTA and CDR2 FQGTGA. The CDR3 spans 14 residues. Trimming removed 5 bases from V and 4 bases from J, with 14 bases in between. CDR3: CASSPRGGPTEAFF. The CDR3 DNA reads as TGTGCCAGCAGCCCCAGGGGAGGCCCCACTGAAGCTTTCTTT.

There are a few counts of this clonotype. The chain has TRBV9 and TRBJ2-6; D remains unclear. The V and J ends lost 0 bases and 1 base respectively, with 8 bases between them. The germline CDR1 and CDR2 sequences are SGDLS and YYNGEE. The CDR3 has 16 amino acids. For the CDR3, the DNA is TGTGCCAGCAGCGTAGTATCCAGGTCTGGGGCCAACGTCCTGACTTTC. Translated, it gives CASSVVSRSGANVLTF.